These 28 T cell receptor beta chains came from one sample sequenced in a study of beta chain features in type 1 diabetes. Study findings and constraints: Type 1 diabetes patients had TCRB CDR3s that were shorter (moderately but significantly so) in all four CD4+ subsets.

The investigators reverse transcribed all of the isolated RNA, so they sequenced expressed TCRB transcripts. Repertoires were generated with immunoSEQ multiplex PCR, while TCRdb's copy carries only in-frame clones and drops some. The sample consists of a few hundred thousand clones, roughly 12% of them appearing once. These receptors have no known antigen. The specimen was naive CD4+ T cells from blood. Source of these receptors: a young woman with type 1 diabetes.

The gene calls are TRBV28 and TRBJ1-2; D is possibly TRBD1 (6 bases). This CDR3 contains 15 residues. Trimming took off 10 bases at V and 8 bases at J, with 26 bases between the two ends. In germline, CDR1 is MDHEN, CDR2 SYDVKM. CDR3 sequence reads: CAIGWTVPPAMGYTF. In DNA form, the CDR3 reads TGTGCCATCGGCTGGACAGTTCCCCCAGCTATGGGCTACACCTTC.

The chain couples TRBV7-9 to TRBJ1-6; D not resolved. Deletions cut 5 bases from V and 6 bases from J, with 11 bases between. Germline loops: CDR1 SEHNR, CDR2 FQNEAQ (reference sequence). This CDR3 comprises 14 residues. For the CDR3, the DNA is TGTGCCAGCAGCCCACAGAGCTTTAATTCACCCCTCCACTTT. This gives the protein CASSPQSFNSPLHF. The complete variable domain, with remaining parts taken from reference TRBV7-9 and TRBJ1-6, reads DTGVSQNPRHKITKRGQNVTFRCDPISEHNRLYWYRQTLGQGPEFLTYFQNEAQLEKSRLLSDRFSAERPKGSFSTLEIQRTEQGDSAMYLCASSPQSFNSPLHFGNGTRLTVT.

This clone was counted only a few times. Other DNA sequences within the sample encode an identical CDR3. The chain is built from TRBV15 and TRBJ2-7, with a possible D match to TRBD2 (5 bases). CDR1 and CDR2 from the germline V gene are LNHNV and YYDKDF (reference sequence). The CDR3 extends over 14 amino acids. The germline V and J ends were trimmed by 0 bases and 2 bases, with 8 bases remaining between them. This chain's CDR3 is CATSRDRGPYEQYF. CDR3 DNA: TGTGCCACCAGCAGAGATCGGGGTCCCTACGAGCAGTACTTC.

V and J are TRBV2 and TRBJ1-1, with a possible D match to TRBD1 (5 bases). Trimming took off 4 bases at V and 4 bases at J, with 7 bases between the two ends. Germline V gene sequence: CDR1 SNHLY, CDR2 FYNNEI. This CDR3 contains 12 residues. This CDR3 reads CASSGGVTEAFF. CDR3 bases: TGTGCCAGCAGTGGGGGGGTCACTGAAGCTTTCTTT.

J is TRBJ1-1 and V is TRBV29-1; perhaps TRBD1 as D (5 bases). Trimming left V 0 bases short and J 8 bases short, with 16 bases between. CDR3 length: 14 amino acids. Germline V lookup: CDR1 SQVTM, CDR2 ANQGSEA. The CDR3 bases are TGCAGCGTTGAAGATTGGCGGGGGACCTTAGAAGCTTTCTTT. It yields the protein CSVEDWRGTLEAFF.

This clone was observed a few times. CDR3 residues: CASSESGLVRGYTF. As DNA, the CDR3 is TGTGCCAGCAGTGAGTCAGGGTTGGTTAGGGGCTACACCTTC. The chain combines TRBV25-1 with TRBJ1-2, with D possibly matching TRBD1 (5 bases). V lost 3 bases and J 8 bases, leaving 16 bases between the germline ends. The CDR3 is 14 residues long. The V gene's germline CDR1 is MGHDK and CDR2 SYGVNS.

The CDR3 DNA is TGCGCCAGCAGCCAACGAGGTGAGGGGGGAGGGGACTACGAGCAGTACTTC. This codes for CASSQRGEGGGDYEQYF. The chain joins TRBV4-1 to TRBJ2-7; a weak D match, TRBD2 (7 bases). This CDR3 comprises 17 residues. Trimming shortened V by 2 bases and J by 3 bases, and 20 bases separated the two germline ends. Germline CDR1 and CDR2: MGHRA and YSYEKL.

This rearrangement joins TRBV19 to TRBJ2-1, with 10 bases fitting TRBD2. Germline lookup yields CDR1 LNHDA and CDR2 SQIVND (reference sequence). V shed 9 bases and J 0 bases; nucleotides not matched to a gene: 11. CDR3 length: 17 residues. This CDR3 is CASSPLAGGSSYNEQFF. DNA of the CDR3: TGTGCCAGCAGTCCCTTAGCGGGAGGCAGCTCCTACAATGAGCAGTTCTTC.

This chain joins TRBV2 and TRBJ1-2; TRBD1 matches 8 bases. In germline, CDR1 is SNHLY, CDR2 FYNNEI. With V trimmed by 6 bases and J by 7 bases, 4 bases remained unmatched. There are 12 residues in the CDR3. The CDR3 sequence: CASRQTGAGYTF. DNA of the CDR3: TGTGCCAGCAGACAGACAGGGGCTGGCTACACCTTC. Drawing the rest from reference TRBV2 and TRBJ1-2, the complete variable domain is EPEVTQTPSHQVTQMGQEVILRCVPISNHLYFYWYRQILGQKVEFLVSFYNNEISEKSEIFDDQFSVERPDGSNFTLKIRSTKLEDSAMYFCASRQTGAGYTFGSGTRLTVV.

CDR3 sequence: CASSVDGRRDLSSGANVLTF. In DNA, the CDR3 is TGTGCCAGCAGCGTAGATGGTCGGAGGGATCTAAGCTCTGGGGCCAACGTCCTGACTTTC. The J gene is TRBJ2-6, the V gene TRBV9; D is possibly TRBD2 (6 bases). Trimming removed 0 bases from V and 0 bases from J, with 19 bases in between. In germline, CDR1 is SGDLS, CDR2 YYNGEE. The CDR3 sequence is 20 residues long.

This chain links TRBV7-3 with TRBJ2-1; 12 nucleotides line up with TRBD2. Germline V gene sequence: CDR1 SGHTA, CDR2 FQGTGA. V dropped 4 bases and J dropped 5; count of bases not matched to a gene: 6. This CDR3 has 16 amino acids. Written as DNA, the CDR3 is TGTGCCAGCAGCTCCTACGGGACTAGCGGGCACAATGAGCAGTTCTTC. Protein: CASSSYGTSGHNEQFF.

This chain connects TRBV4-2 to TRBJ2-1; 9 bases align to TRBD2. The CDR3 totals 18 residues. J gave up 3 bases and V 0 bases, and 9 bases lay outside the gene matches. Germline V gene sequence: CDR1 LGHNA, CDR2 YNFKEQ. CDR3 DNA: TGTGCCAGCAGCCAAGATCGGATAGCGGGAGTTCACTACAATGAGCAGTTCTTC. Its protein product is CASSQDRIAGVHYNEQFF.

This clone was recorded a few times. This chain uses TRBV30 with TRBJ1-5, with 7 bases aligning to TRBD1. Per the germline V gene, CDR1 is GTSNPN and CDR2 is SVGIG (reference sequence). The CDR3 is 14 amino acids. Germline trimming cut 3 bases from V and 6 bases from J; bases unmatched to any gene: 8. CDR3 protein: CAWSGDRAAQPQHF. The CDR3 nucleotides read TGTGCCTGGAGCGGTGACAGGGCCGCTCAGCCCCAGCATTTT.

The CDR3 loop is CASSPPVYNEQFF. As DNA, the CDR3 is TGTGCCAGCTCACCCCCAGTCTACAATGAGCAGTTCTTC. The chain is built from TRBV18 and TRBJ2-1; D unresolved. Germline V gene lookup returns CDR1 KGHSH and CDR2 LQKENI. The V end was cut by 3 bases, the J end by 3 bases, with 6 bases between. The CDR3 is made up of 13 amino acids.

This clone was counted between two and nine times. J is TRBJ1-1 and V is TRBV7-2; 7 bases are shared with TRBD1. Trimming took 5 bases from V and 0 from J; bases not matched to a gene: 6. CDR3 length equals 15 residues. Germline loops: CDR1 SGHTA, CDR2 FQGNSA. CDR3 coding DNA: TGTGCCAGCAGCGAAACGGGACAGTTGAACACTGAAGCTTTCTTT. It is translated as CASSETGQLNTEAFF.

This clone was seen only a few times. The CDR3 region has the DNA TGTGCCAGCAGGCCCTTAGCGGGAGCCCCGGGCGGGGAGCTGTTTTTT. This sequence encodes CASRPLAGAPGGELFF. The chain has TRBV4-2 and TRBJ2-2; 9 nucleotides match TRBD2. V lost 6 bases to trimming and J lost 7 bases; unmatched junction nucleotides: 12. The V gene's germline CDR1 is LGHNA and CDR2 YNFKEQ. CDR3 length: 16 residues.

This chain joins TRBV10-1 and TRBJ2-7; D is uncertain. CDR1 is WNHNN and CDR2 is SYGVQD in the germline V gene (reference sequence). This CDR3 has 13 residues. The V end lost 0 bases, the J end lost 3 bases, and 6 bases lay between the germline ends. The CDR3 region has the DNA TGCGCCAGCAGTGAGTCGACGGGCTACGAGCAGTACTTC. Translating gives CASSESTGYEQYF.

As concerns this clone: Different DNA sequences within this sample yield the same CDR3. The CDR3 reads CASSIRGNQPQHF. The CDR3 DNA follows: TGTGCCAGTAGTATACGGGGGAATCAGCCCCAGCATTTT. The chain couples TRBV19 to TRBJ1-5; a possible D gene is TRBD1 (5 bases). The CDR3 has 13 amino acids. V was clipped by 2 bases and J by 4 bases, with 6 bases between them. The germline CDR1 and CDR2 sequences are LNHDA and SQIVND (reference sequence).

The gene calls are TRBV7-9 and TRBJ2-4; 10 nucleotides match TRBD1. The CDR3 totals 13 residues. Germline V gene data show CDR1 as SEHNR and CDR2 as FQNEAQ (reference sequence). V shed 1 base and J 14 bases; nucleotides not matched to a gene: 5. The CDR3 region has the DNA TGTGCCAGCAGCTTAGTCGGACAGGGGGTTAAGTACTTC. It translates to CASSLVGQGVKYF.

In DNA form, the CDR3 reads TGTGCCAGCAGCGTAGGACTGACGAACACTGAAGCTTTCTTT. As protein: CASSVGLTNTEAFF. The rearrangement uses TRBV9 and TRBJ1-1; D gene uncertain. From germline, CDR1 is SGDLS and CDR2 YYNGEE. The V end lost 0 bases, the J end lost 1 base, and 7 bases lay between the germline ends. The CDR3 totals 14 residues.

Only a few counts were recorded for this clone. The V gene is TRBV28, the J gene TRBJ2-7; 10 nucleotides match TRBD2. V was clipped by 4 bases and J by 3 bases; unmatched bases: 6. The CDR3 has 15 residues. CDR1 MDHEN and CDR2 SYDVKM come from the germline V gene. The CDR3: CASSSAGTSVYEQYF. Here the CDR3 DNA reads TGTGCCAGCAGTTCAGCCGGGACTAGCGTCTACGAGCAGTACTTC.

This chain's CDR3 is CASSLGNGKGIPDTQYF. The CDR3 DNA is TGCGCCAGCAGCTTGGGAAACGGGAAAGGGATCCCAGATACGCAGTATTTT. The chain uses TRBV5-1 and TRBJ2-3; D perhaps matches TRBD2 (5 bases). The germline V gene encodes CDR1 SGHRS and CDR2 YFSETQ. The CDR3 has 17 residues. Between the trimmed V and J ends, which lost 0 bases and 4 bases, there was a span of 18 bases.

The chain has TRBV7-7 and TRBJ2-1; D is possibly TRBD1 (6 bases). V lost 5 bases to trimming and J lost 4 bases, with 15 bases between them. The V gene's germline CDR1 is SSHAT and CDR2 FNYEAQ (reference sequence). The CDR3 consists of 15 residues. CDR3 in amino acids: CASSQGREAYNEQFF. The CDR3 bases are TGTGCCAGCAGCCAGGGGCGCGAAGCATACAATGAGCAGTTCTTC.

The rearrangement joins TRBV28 to TRBJ1-1, with D uncertain. The CDR3 is made up of 15 amino acids. Deletions cut 2 bases from V and 3 bases from J, with 13 bases between. Germline CDR1 MDHEN, CDR2 SYDVKM. The chain's CDR3 is CASSLGGGKDTEAFF. The CDR3 region has the DNA TGTGCCAGCAGTTTAGGTGGAGGGAAGGACACTGAAGCTTTCTTT.

V usage is TRBV4-3 and J usage is TRBJ2-5; D call uncertain. The germline V and J ends were trimmed by 0 bases and 5 bases, with 10 bases remaining between them. The CDR3 extends over 14 amino acids. Per germline, CDR1 LGHNA and CDR2 YSLEER. CDR3 sequence reads: CASSQDWRYETQYF. The DNA for the CDR3 is TGCGCCAGCAGCCAAGATTGGAGATACGAGACCCAGTACTTC.

This clone has only a few counts. The rearrangement uses TRBV9 and TRBJ2-5, with a weak D call TRBD1 (5 bases). The CDR3 covers 16 residues. Trimming shortened V by 0 bases and J by 1 base, and 13 bases separated the two germline ends. Germline V gene sequence: CDR1 SGDLS, CDR2 YYNGEE. CDR3 region: CASSVASQGIQETQYF. CDR3 nucleotides: TGTGCCAGCAGCGTAGCTTCCCAGGGAATCCAAGAGACCCAGTACTTC.

The chain links TRBV28 to TRBJ2-3, with D unresolved. Germline-derived CDR1 and CDR2 are MDHEN and SYDVKM. V was clipped by 4 bases and J by 2 bases, with 10 bases between them. The CDR3 is made up of 14 amino acids. The DNA for the CDR3 is TGTGCCAGCAGTTCGCCCACTACCACAGATACGCAGTATTTT. The encoded protein is CASSSPTTTDTQYF.

In its sample, this clone was seen a few times. This sequence joins TRBV20-1 and TRBJ2-1; D unclear. The CDR3 spans 10 residues. V was clipped by 6 bases and J by 12 bases, with 12 bases between them. Germline CDR1 is DFQATT and CDR2 is SNEGSKA (reference sequence). CDR3 protein: CSALTPGQFF. The CDR3 nucleotides read TGCAGTGCCTTAACCCCCGGGCAGTTCTTC.